Listed here are 5 T cell receptor beta chains from one sample, sequenced in a study of shared clonotypes between healthy human individuals. This table comes from immunoSEQ multiplex PCR, and its TCRdb copy is limited to in-frame clones, with some not included. The sample lists hundreds of thousands of clones; less than 80% were seen once. The sample consisted of memory CD4+ T cells sorted from blood. Subset denoted: CD45RA-negative fraction. The receptor set was obtained from a woman between 25 and 40 years old in good health.

The chain combines TRBV5-1 with TRBJ2-7; 7 bases align to TRBD1. The CDR3 has 13 residues. Germline CDR1 reads SGHRS; CDR2 reads YFSETQ. Trimming cost V 3 bases and J 3 bases; bases outside gene matches: 3. CDR3 nucleotide sequence: TGCGCCAGCAGCTCGGGACAGATCTACGAGCAGTACTTC. Its translation: CASSSGQIYEQYF.

This chain joins TRBV2 and TRBJ2-3, with TRBD1 matching over 8 bases. CDR3 length: 14 amino acids. Germline CDR1 is SNHLY and CDR2 is FYNNEI. V trimming: 5 bases; J trimming: 4 bases; junction bases outside the gene matches: 5. The CDR3 region is CASSSDRVADTQYF. CDR3 DNA sequence: TGTGCCAGCAGTTCGGACAGGGTGGCAGATACGCAGTATTTT.

This clone turned up a few times. The gene calls are TRBV6-1 and TRBJ2-7; D not resolved. Germline loops: CDR1 MNHNS, CDR2 SASEGT. The V and J ends lost 1 base and 6 bases respectively, with 10 bases between them. The CDR3 is 13 amino acids. CDR3 nucleotide sequence: TGTGCCAGCAGTGAAGTGGCCAGCCTCGAGCAGTACTTC. Protein sequence: CASSEVASLEQYF.

This chain links TRBV19 with TRBJ2-5; 9 nucleotides agree with TRBD1. V shed 7 bases and J 3 bases; nucleotides not matched to a gene: 9. The CDR3 has 15 residues. CDR1 is LNHDA, CDR2 SQIVND, per germline (reference sequence). The CDR3 here is CASKNRGRWKETQYF. The DNA of the CDR3 is TGTGCCAGTAAAAACAGGGGGCGATGGAAAGAGACCCAGTACTTC.

The chain uses TRBV29-1 and TRBJ2-5, with D perhaps matching TRBD2 (5 bases). The CDR3 spans 14 residues. The V end was cut by 4 bases, the J end by 5 bases, with 17 bases between. Germline V gives CDR1 SQVTM, CDR2 ANQGSEA. In nucleotides, the CDR3 is TGCAGCGTTGCATCGCCCTACTCGGGGGAGACCCAGTACTTC. It translates to CSVASPYSGETQYF.